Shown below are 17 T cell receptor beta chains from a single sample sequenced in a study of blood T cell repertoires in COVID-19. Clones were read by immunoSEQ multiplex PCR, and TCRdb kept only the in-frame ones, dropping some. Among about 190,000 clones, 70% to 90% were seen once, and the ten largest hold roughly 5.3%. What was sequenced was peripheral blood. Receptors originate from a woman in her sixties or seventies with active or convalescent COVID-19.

The CDR3 sequence: CASTTSGGPYEQYF. The CDR3 nucleotides are TGTGCCAGCACCACTTCCGGGGGACCCTACGAGCAGTACTTC. J is TRBJ2-7 and V is TRBV7-2; D might be TRBD2 (6 bases). The CDR3 is 14 residues long. With 7 bases removed from V and 2 bases from J, the gap between germline ends came to 15 bases. Germline CDR1 is SGHTA and CDR2 is FQGNSA.

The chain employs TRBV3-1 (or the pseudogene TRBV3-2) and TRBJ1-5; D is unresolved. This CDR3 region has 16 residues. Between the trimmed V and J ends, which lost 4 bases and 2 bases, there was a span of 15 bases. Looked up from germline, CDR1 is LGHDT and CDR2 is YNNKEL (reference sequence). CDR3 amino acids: CASSPRWQEGNQPQHF. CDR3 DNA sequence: TGTGCCAGCAGCCCCCGGTGGCAGGAGGGCAATCAGCCCCAGCATTTT.

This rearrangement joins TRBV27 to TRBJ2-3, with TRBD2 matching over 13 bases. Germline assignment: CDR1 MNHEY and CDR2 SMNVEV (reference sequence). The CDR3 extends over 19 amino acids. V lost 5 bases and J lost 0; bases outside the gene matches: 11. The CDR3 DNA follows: TGTGCCAGCAGTCCCCGGACTAGCGGGAGCAAGTGGAGCACAGATACGCAGTATTTT. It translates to CASSPRTSGSKWSTDTQYF.

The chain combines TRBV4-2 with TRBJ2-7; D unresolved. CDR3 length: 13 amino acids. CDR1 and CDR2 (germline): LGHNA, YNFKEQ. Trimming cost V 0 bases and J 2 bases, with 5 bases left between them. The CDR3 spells CASSQDIAYEQYF. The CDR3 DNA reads TGTGCCAGCAGCCAAGATATAGCCTACGAGCAGTACTTC.

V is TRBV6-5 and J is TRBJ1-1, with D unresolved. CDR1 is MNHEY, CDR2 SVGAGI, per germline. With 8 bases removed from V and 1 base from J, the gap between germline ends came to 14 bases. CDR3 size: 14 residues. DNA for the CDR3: TGTGCCAGCTTTAAGGGCGGGCGGAACACTGAAGCTTTCTTT. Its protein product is CASFKGGRNTEAFF.

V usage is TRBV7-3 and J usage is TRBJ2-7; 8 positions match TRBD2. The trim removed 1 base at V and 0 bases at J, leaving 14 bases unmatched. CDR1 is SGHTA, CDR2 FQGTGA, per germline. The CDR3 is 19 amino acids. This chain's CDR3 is CASSLNLGPTSGSSYEQYF. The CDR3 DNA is TGTGCCAGCAGCTTAAACCTTGGCCCGACGAGCGGGAGCTCCTACGAGCAGTACTTC.

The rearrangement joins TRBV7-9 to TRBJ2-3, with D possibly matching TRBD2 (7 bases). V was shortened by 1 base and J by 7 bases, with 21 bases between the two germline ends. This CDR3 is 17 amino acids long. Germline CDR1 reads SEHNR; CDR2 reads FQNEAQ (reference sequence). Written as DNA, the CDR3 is TGTGCCAGCAGCTTAGAAGGGGGAGGGGGGGCAAGGAATACGCAGTATTTT. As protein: CASSLEGGGGARNTQYF. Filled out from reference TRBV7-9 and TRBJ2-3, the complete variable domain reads DTGVSQNPRHKITKRGQNVTFRCDPISEHNRLYWYRQTLGQGPEFLTYFQNEAQLEKSRLLSDRFSAERPKGSFSTLEIQRTEQGDSAMYLCASSLEGGGGARNTQYFGPGTRLTVL.

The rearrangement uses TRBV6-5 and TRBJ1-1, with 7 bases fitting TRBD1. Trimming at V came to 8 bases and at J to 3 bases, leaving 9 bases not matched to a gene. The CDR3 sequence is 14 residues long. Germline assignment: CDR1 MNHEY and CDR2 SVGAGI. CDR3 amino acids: CASLLRGRHTEAFF. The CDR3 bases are TGTGCCAGCCTCCTCAGGGGGAGGCACACTGAAGCTTTCTTT.

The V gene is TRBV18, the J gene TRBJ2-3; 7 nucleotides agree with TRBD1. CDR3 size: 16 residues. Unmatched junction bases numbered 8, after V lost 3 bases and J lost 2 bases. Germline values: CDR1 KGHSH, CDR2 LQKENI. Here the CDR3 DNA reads TGTGCCAGCTCACCGAATAAGGGGGCCCCCACAGATACGCAGTATTTT. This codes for CASSPNKGAPTDTQYF.

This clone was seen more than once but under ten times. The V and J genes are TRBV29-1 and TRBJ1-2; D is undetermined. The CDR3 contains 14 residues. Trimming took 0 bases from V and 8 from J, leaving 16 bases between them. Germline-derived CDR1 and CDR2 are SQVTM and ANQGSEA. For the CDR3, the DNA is TGCAGCGTTGAAGATCGGTCCCACCTGGGCGGCTACACCTTC. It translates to CSVEDRSHLGGYTF.

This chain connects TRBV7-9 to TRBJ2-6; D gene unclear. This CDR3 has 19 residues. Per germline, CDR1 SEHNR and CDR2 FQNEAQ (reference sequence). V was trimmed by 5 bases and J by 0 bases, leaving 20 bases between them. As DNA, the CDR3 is TGTGCCAGCAGCCGCCGTGGGCAGTCATACGCCTCTGGGGCCAACGTCCTGACTTTC. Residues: CASSRRGQSYASGANVLTF.

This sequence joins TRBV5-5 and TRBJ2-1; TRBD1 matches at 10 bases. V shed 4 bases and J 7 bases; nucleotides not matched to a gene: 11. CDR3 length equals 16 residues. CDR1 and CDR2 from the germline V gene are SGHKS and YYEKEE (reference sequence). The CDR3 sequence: CASSAAGQGGGNEQFF. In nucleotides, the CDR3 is TGTGCCAGCAGCGCCGCCGGACAGGGGGGTGGTAATGAGCAGTTCTTC. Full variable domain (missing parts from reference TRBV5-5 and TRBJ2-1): DAGVTQSPTHLIKTRGQQVTLRCSPISGHKSVSWYQQVLGQGPQFIFQYYEKEERGRGNFPDRFSARQFPNYSSELNVNALLLGDSALYLCASSAAGQGGGNEQFFGPGTRLTVL.

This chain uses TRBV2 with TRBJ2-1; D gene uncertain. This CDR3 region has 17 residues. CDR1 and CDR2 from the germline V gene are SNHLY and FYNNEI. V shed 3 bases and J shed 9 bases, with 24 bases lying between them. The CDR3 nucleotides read TGTGCCAGCAGTGATTCTGGCTCAATCTGGGCAAGTACTGAGCAGTTCTTC. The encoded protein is CASSDSGSIWASTEQFF.

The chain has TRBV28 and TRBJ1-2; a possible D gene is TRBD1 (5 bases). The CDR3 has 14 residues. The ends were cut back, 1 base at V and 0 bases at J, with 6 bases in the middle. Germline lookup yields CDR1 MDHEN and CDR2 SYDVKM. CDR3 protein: CASSLSGANYGYTF. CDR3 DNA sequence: TGTGCCAGCAGTTTATCGGGGGCTAACTATGGCTACACCTTC.

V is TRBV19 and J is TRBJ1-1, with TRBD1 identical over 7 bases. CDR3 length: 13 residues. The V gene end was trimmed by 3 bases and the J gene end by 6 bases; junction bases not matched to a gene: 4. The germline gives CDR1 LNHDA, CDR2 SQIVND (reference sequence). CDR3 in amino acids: CASSIDRASEAFF. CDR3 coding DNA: TGTGCCAGTAGTATTGACAGGGCGTCTGAAGCTTTCTTT.

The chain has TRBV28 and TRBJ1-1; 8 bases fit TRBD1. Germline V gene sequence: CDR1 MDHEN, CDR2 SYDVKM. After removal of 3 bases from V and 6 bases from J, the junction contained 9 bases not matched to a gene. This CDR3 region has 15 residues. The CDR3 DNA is TGTGCCAGCAGTTTGGGCTGGGCAGGGGGCTCTGAAGCTTTCTTT. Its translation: CASSLGWAGGSEAFF.

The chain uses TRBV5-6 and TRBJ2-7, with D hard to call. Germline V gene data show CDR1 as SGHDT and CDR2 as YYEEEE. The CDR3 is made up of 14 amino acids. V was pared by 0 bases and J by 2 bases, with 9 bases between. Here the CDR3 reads CASSLADWPYEQYF. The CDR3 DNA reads TGTGCCAGCAGCTTGGCAGACTGGCCCTACGAGCAGTACTTC.